The clone carrying this T cell receptor beta chain has a count of ten or more. Stable Graves' hyperthyroidism meant no ophthalmopathy progression within 18 months. The PBMCs studied were ones that came from roughly 11 ml fresh peripheral blood. This entry comes from a study of T cells in Graves' hyperthyroidism and ophthalmopathy. Amplification targeted TCR beta CDR3 regions from RNA transcripts. The primer set for the first-round RT-PCR of the TCR CDR3 was HTBI. Using its own MiXCR run on the multiplex PCR reads, TCRdb lists one record per CDR3 protein. The table shows a few hundred thousand distinct CDR3 sequences, with approximately 14% occurring only once. Trimming pared 3 bases from V and 0 bases from J, leaving 13 bases between. CDR1 and CDR2 (germline): KGHSH, LQKENI. The CDR3 contains 16 residues.

The gene calls are TRBV18 and TRBJ2-3, with D perhaps matching TRBD2 (6 bases). The sequenced sample consisted of blood. This TCR was sampled from a woman between 25 and 40 years old with Graves' hyperthyroidism. This CDR3 is CASSPALGGSTDTQYF. Here the CDR3 DNA reads TGTGCCAGCTCACCCGCGTTGGGAGGAAGCACAGATACGCAGTATTTT.